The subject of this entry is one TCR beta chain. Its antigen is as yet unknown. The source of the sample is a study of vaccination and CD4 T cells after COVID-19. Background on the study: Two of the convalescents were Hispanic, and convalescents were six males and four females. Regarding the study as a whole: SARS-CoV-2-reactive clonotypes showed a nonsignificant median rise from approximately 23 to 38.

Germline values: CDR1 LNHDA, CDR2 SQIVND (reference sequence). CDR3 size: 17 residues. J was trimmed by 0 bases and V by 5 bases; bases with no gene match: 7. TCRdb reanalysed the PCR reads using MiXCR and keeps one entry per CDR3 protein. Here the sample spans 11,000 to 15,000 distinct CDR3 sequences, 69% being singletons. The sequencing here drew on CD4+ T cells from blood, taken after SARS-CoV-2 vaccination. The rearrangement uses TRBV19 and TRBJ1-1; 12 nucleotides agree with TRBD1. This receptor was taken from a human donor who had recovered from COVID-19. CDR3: CASSSYGTGGLNTEAFF. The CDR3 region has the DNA TGTGCCAGTAGTTCCTATGGGACAGGGGGCTTGAACACTGAAGCTTTCTTT.